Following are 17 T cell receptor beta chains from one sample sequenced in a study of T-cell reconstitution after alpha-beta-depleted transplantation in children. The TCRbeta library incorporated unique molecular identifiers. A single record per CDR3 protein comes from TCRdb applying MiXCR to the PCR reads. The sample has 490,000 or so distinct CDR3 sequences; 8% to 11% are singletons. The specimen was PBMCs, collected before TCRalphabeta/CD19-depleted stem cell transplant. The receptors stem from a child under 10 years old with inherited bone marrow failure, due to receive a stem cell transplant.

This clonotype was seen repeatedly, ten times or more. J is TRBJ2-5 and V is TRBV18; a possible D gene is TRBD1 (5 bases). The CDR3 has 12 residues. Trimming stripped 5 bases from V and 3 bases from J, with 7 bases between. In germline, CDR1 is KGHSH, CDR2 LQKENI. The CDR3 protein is CASSVQEETQYF. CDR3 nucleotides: TGTGCCAGCTCAGTACAGGAAGAGACCCAGTACTTC.

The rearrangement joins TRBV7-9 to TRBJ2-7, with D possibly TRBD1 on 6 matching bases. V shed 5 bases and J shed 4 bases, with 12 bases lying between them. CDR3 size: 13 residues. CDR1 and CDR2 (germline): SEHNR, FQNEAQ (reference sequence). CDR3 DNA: TGTGCCAGCAGCCAGGGGTTCTTATACGAGCAGTACTTC. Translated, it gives CASSQGFLYEQYF.

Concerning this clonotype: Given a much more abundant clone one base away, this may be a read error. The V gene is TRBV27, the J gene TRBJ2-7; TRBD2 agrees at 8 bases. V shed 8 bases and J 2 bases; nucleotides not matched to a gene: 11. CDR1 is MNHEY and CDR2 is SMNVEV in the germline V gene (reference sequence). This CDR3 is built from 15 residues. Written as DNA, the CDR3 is TGTGCCAGCGGGTCACTAGCGGCAGGGCCCTACGAGCAGTACTTC. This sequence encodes CASGSLAAGPYEQYF.

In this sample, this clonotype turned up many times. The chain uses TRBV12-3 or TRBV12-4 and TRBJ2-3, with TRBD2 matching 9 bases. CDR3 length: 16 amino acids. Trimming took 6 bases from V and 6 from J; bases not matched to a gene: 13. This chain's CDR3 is CASSPLAGEYGDTQYF. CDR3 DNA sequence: TGTGCCAGCAGCCCATTAGCGGGAGAGTATGGGGATACGCAGTATTTT.

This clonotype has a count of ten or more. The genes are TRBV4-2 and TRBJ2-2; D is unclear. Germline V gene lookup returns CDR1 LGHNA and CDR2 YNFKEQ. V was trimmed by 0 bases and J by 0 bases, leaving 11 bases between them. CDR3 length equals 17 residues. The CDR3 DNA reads TGTGCCAGCAGCCAAGAGTGGGTCCCGGCGAACACCGGGGAGCTGTTTTTT. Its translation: CASSQEWVPANTGELFF.

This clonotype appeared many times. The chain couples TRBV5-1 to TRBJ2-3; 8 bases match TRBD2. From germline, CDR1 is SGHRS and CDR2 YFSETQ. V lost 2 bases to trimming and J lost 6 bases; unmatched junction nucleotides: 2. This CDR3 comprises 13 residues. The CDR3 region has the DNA TGCGCCAGCAGCTTCGGGGGGGCCGATACGCAGTATTTT. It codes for CASSFGGADTQYF.

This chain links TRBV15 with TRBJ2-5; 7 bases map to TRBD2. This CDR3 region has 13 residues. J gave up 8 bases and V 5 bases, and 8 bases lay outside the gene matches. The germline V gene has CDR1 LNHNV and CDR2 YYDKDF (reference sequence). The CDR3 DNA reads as TGTGCCACCAGCTTTGGACTAGAGTTTACCCAGTACTTC. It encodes CATSFGLEFTQYF.

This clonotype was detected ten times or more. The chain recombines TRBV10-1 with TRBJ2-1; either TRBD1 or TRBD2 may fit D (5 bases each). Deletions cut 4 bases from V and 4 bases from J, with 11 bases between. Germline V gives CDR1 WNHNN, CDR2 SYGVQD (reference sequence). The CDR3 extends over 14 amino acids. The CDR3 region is CASSVGDGYNEQFF. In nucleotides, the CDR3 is TGCGCCAGCAGTGTCGGGGACGGTTACAATGAGCAGTTCTTC.

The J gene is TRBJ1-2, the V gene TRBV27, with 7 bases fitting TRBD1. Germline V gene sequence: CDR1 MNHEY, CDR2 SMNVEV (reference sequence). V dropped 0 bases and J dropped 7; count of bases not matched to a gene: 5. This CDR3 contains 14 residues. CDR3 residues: CASSLSTGLGGYTF. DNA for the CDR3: TGTGCCAGCAGTTTATCGACAGGGTTAGGTGGCTACACCTTC.

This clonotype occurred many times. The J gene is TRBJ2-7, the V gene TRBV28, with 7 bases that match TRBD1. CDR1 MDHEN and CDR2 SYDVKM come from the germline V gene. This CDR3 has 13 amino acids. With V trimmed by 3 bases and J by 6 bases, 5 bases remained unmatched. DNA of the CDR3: TGTGCCAGCAGTTTCTTGACAGGGTCCGAGCAGTACTTC. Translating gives CASSFLTGSEQYF. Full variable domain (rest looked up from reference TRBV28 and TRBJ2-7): DVKVTQSSRYLVKRTGEKVFLECVQDMDHENMFWYRQDPGLGLRLIYFSYDVKMKEKGDIPEGYSVSREKKERFSLILESASTNQTSMYLCASSFLTGSEQYFGPGTRLTVT.

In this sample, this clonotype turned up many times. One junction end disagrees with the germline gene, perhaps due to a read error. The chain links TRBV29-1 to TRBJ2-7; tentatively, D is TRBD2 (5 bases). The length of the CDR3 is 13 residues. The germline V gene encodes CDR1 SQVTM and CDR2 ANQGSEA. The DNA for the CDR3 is TGCAGCGTTGTGGCCAGGACTTCCTACGGGCAGTACTTC. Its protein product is CSVVARTSYGQYF.

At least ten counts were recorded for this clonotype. In DNA form, the CDR3 reads TGTGCCACCAGCAGAGATGCGGGACAGCTCTATGGCTACACCTTC. It is translated as CATSRDAGQLYGYTF. V gene TRBV15 combines with J gene TRBJ1-2; TRBD1 aligns across 7 bases. The V gene's germline CDR1 is LNHNV and CDR2 YYDKDF (reference sequence). This CDR3 spans 15 amino acids. J gave up 4 bases and V 0 bases, and 5 bases lay outside the gene matches.

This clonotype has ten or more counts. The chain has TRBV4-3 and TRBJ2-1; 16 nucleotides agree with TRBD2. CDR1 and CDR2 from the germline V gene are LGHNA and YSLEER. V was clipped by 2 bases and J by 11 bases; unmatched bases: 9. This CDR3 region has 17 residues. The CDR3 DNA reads TGCGCCAGCAGCCAACCCCGGGGACTAGCGGGAGGGCCCCAGCAGTTCTTC. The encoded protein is CASSQPRGLAGGPQQFF.

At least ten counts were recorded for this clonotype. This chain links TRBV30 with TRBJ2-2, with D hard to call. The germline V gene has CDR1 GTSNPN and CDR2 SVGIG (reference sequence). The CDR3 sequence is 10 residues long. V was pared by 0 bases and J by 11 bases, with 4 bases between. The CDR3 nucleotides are TGTGCCTGGAGTGTCACCGAGCTGTTTTTT. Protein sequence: CAWSVTELFF.

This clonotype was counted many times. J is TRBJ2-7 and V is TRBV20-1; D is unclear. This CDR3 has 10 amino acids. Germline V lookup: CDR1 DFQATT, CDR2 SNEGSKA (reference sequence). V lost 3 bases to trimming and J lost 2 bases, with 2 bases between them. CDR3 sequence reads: CSASPYEQYF. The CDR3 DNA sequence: TGCAGTGCTAGCCCCTACGAGCAGTACTTC.

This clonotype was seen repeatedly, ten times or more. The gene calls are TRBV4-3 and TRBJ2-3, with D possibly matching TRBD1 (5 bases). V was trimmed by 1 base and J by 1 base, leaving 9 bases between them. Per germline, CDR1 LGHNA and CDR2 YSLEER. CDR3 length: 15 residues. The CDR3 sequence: CASSQGQQGTDTQYF. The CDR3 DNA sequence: TGCGCCAGCAGCCAAGGGCAACAGGGCACAGATACGCAGTATTTT.

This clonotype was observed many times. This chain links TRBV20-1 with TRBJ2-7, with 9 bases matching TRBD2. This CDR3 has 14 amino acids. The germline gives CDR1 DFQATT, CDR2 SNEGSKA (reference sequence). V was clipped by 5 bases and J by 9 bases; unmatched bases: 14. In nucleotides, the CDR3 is TGCAGTGCTGAAGTGATAGCGGGAGATTTTGCGCAGTACTTC. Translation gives CSAEVIAGDFAQYF.